The present T cell receptor beta chain was sequenced within a study of CD4+ T cells in melanoma. The CDR3 spans 12 residues. The ends were cut back, 6 bases at V and 2 bases at J, with 7 bases in the middle. CDR1 MDHEN and CDR2 SYDVKM come from the germline V gene. Notes on this clone: Antigen unknown.

Sequencing used immunoSEQ multiplex PCR; TCRdb keeps in-frame clones, though not all of them. The sample includes some 110,000 clones, around 92% of them seen just once. Overall study results and limits: Neoantigen-specific CD4+ T cells in melanoma reportedly had diverse differentiation states. CD8+ T cell, macrophage and B cell function reportedly correlated with neoantigen-specific CD4+ T cells.

Sequenced material: peripheral blood. The sequence was obtained from a human donor with melanoma. The chain couples TRBV28 to TRBJ1-1; no clear D gene. CDR3 residues: CASRTLNTEAFF. In DNA form, the CDR3 reads TGTGCCAGCAGGACACTTAACACTGAAGCTTTCTTT.